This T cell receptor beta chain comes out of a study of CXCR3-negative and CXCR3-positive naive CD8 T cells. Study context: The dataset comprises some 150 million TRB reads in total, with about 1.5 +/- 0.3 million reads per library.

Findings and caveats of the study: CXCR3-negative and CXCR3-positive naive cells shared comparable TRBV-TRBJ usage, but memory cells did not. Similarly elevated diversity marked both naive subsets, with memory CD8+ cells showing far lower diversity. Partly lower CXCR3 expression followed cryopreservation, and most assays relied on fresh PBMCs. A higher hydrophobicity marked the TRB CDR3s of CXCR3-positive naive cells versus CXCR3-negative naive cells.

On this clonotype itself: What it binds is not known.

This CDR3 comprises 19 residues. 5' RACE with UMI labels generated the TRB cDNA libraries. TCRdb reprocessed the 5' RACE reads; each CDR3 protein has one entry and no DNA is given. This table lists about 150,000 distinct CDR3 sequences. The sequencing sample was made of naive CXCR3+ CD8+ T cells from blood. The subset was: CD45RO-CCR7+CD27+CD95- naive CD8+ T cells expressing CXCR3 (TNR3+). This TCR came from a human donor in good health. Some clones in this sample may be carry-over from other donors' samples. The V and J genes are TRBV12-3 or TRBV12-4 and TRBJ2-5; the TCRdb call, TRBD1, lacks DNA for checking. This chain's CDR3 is CASSEDATMGGSRQETQYF.